The sequence of this T cell receptor beta chain was determined in a study of shared clonotypes between healthy human individuals. Study findings and constraints: Generally, estimated richness proved larger in naive subsets than it did in memory subsets. Clonotypes not shared had lower generation probabilities than those common to all four donors.

Original data processing: There were no quality scores in the junction-only immunoSEQ sequences, so filtering differed. The protocol was immunoSEQ multiplex PCR, while the TCRdb copy is restricted to in-frame clones and leaves out a portion. V, J and clone size were drawn from that table, and D and trimming were deduced from the DNA. This table holds around 1.9 million clones, around 93% found once. The CDR3 is made up of 15 amino acids. V shed 1 base and J 11 bases; nucleotides not matched to a gene: 13. The germline V gene has CDR1 SGHNT and CDR2 YYREEE (reference sequence). Selected positively for CCR7 and CD45RO-negative, naive CD8 cells excluded terminally differentiated effector memory CD45RA+ cells. Note on this clone: Its matching antigen is unknown.

Sequencing used naive CD8+ T cells from PBMCs. The receptor comes from a man in his late teens or twenties in good health. Some clones in this sample may be carry-over from other donors' samples. This sequence joins TRBV5-4 and TRBJ2-7; 9 bases line up with TRBD1. CDR3 protein: CASSLTGTGFRPEYF. The DNA of the CDR3 is TGTGCCAGCAGCTTGACCGGGACAGGGTTTAGGCCCGAGTACTTC.